Below, 7 T cell receptor beta chains from the same sample are listed, as sequenced in a study of human T cells and chemical hapten exposure. TCRdb re-analysed the RACE reads in MiXCR, keeping a single row per CDR3 protein. The table has some 94,000 distinct CDR3 sequences, around 12% seen once; the top ten hold roughly 2.1%. The time point: patch test 1, 2 weeks after DPC sensitization. Described treatment: therapeutic diphenylcyclopropenone sensitization with weekly scalp DPC. Sample: whole blood, taken in connection with sensitization to the hapten diphenylcyclopropenone (DPC). These receptors came from a woman in her thirties or forties with alopecia areata. Some clones in this sample may be carry-over from other donors' samples.

This clonotype was found a few times. V gene TRBV7-2 combines with J gene TRBJ2-7; possible D gene TRBD2, 5 bases. The CDR3 covers 16 residues. Germline V lookup: CDR1 SGHTA, CDR2 FQGNSA. V shed 4 bases and J shed 2 bases, with 18 bases lying between them. This chain's CDR3 is CASSYPDQRSTYEQYF. CDR3 DNA: TGTGCCAGCAGCTACCCCGACCAGCGGAGCACCTACGAGCAGTACTTC. Together with reference TRBV7-2 and TRBJ2-7, the CDR3 gives the full variable domain: GAGVSQSPSNKVTEKGKDVELRCDPISGHTALYWYRQSLGQGLEFLIYFQGNSAPDKSGLPSDRFSAERTGGSVSTLTIQRTQQEDSAVYLCASSYPDQRSTYEQYFGPGTRLTVT.

This clonotype turned up a few times. The CDR3 sequence is CASSTYIRAYHNEQFF. In DNA, the CDR3 is TGTGCCAGCAGTACGTACATCCGGGCATATCACAATGAGCAGTTCTTC. The genes are TRBV28 and TRBJ2-1; D is undetermined. CDR1 is MDHEN, CDR2 SYDVKM, per germline. The CDR3 sequence is 16 residues long. V lost 5 bases, J lost 5 bases, and 19 bases lay in between. The full variable domain, in which reference TRBV28 and TRBJ2-1 provide the parts outside the CDR3, is DVKVTQSSRYLVKRTGEKVFLECVQDMDHENMFWYRQDPGLGLRLIYFSYDVKMKEKGDIPEGYSVSREKKERFSLILESASTNQTSMYLCASSTYIRAYHNEQFFGPGTRLTVL.

The chain links TRBV20-1 to TRBJ1-1; unclear D gene. The germline gives CDR1 DFQATT, CDR2 SNEGSKA (reference sequence). V lost 6 bases and J 1 base, leaving 15 bases between the germline ends. This CDR3 spans 14 amino acids. The CDR3: CSAPDGKRNTEAFF. As DNA, the CDR3 is TGCAGTGCCCCGGACGGTAAAAGGAACACTGAAGCTTTCTTT.

The chain uses TRBV29-1 and TRBJ2-7; no firm D call. CDR1 SQVTM and CDR2 ANQGSEA come from the germline V gene. The CDR3 totals 12 residues. The V and J ends lost 8 bases and 1 base respectively, with 12 bases between them. This chain's CDR3 is CSIRPDSYEQYF. CDR3 nucleotide sequence: TGCAGCATTCGGCCGGATTCCTACGAGCAGTACTTC.

The chain recombines TRBV11-2 with TRBJ2-1, with 7 positions matching TRBD2. V was clipped by 5 bases and J by 0 bases; unmatched bases: 10. This CDR3 spans 17 amino acids. CDR1 SGHAT and CDR2 FQNNGV come from the germline V gene. In DNA, the CDR3 is TGTGCCAGCAGCCCGGGGGGTGCGGGTGCCTCCTACAATGAGCAGTTCTTC. Residues: CASSPGGAGASYNEQFF. Based on the CDR3 plus reference TRBV11-2 and TRBJ2-1, the full variable domain is EAGVAQSPRYKIIEKRQSVAFWCNPISGHATLYWYQQILGQGPKLLIQFQNNGVVDDSQLPKDRFSAERLKGVDSTLKIQPAKLEDSAVYLCASSPGGAGASYNEQFFGPGTRLTVL.

This clonotype was counted many times. At one boundary the junction diverges from the germline segment, which might be a read error. This chain uses TRBV7-7 with TRBJ2-7, with 14 bases identical to TRBD2. The V gene's germline CDR1 is SSHAT and CDR2 FNYEAQ (reference sequence). This CDR3 region has 15 residues. CDR3 DNA: TGTGCTAGCAGCCTGGGACTAGCGGGAGTCTACGAGCAGTACTTC. Amino acid sequence: CASSLGLAGVYEQYF.

In its sample, this clonotype was seen a few times. V is TRBV18 and J is TRBJ1-5; 7 positions agree with TRBD1. The V gene end was trimmed by 3 bases and the J gene end by 4 bases; junction bases not matched to a gene: 6. In germline, CDR1 is KGHSH, CDR2 LQKENI. This CDR3 has 15 residues. CDR3 nucleotides: TGTGCCAGCTCACCCAACAGGGGACCTAATCAGCCCCAGCATTTT. This codes for CASSPNRGPNQPQHF. Looking up the rest from reference TRBV18 and TRBJ1-5 gives the full variable domain: NAGVMQNPRHLVRRRGQEARLRCSPMKGHSHVYWYRQLPEEGLKFMVYLQKENIIDESGMPKERFSAEFPKEGPSILRIQQVVRGDSAAYFCASSPNRGPNQPQHFGDGTRLSIL.